The following is a T cell receptor beta chain sequence with its context. This table comes from immunoSEQ multiplex PCR, and its TCRdb copy is limited to in-frame clones, with some not included. The sample lists hundreds of thousands of clones; 95% were seen once. This sample was taken from a study of shared T cell receptors in the human thymus. Per the germline V gene, CDR1 is SQVTM and CDR2 is ANQGSEA. The CDR3 is 13 amino acids. Trimming stripped 6 bases from V and 0 bases from J, with 11 bases between. The source material was thymocytes. The V gene is TRBV29-1, the J gene TRBJ1-1; TRBD1 might be the D (6 bases). This sequence was found in a human donor. The CDR3 is CSVDRTMNTEAFF. The CDR3 DNA sequence: TGCAGCGTAGACAGGACCATGAACACTGAAGCTTTCTTT. Filled out from reference TRBV29-1 and TRBJ1-1, the complete variable domain reads SAVISQKPSRDICQRGTSLTIQCQVDSQVTMMFWYRQQPGQSLTLIATANQGSEATYESGFVIDKFPISRPNLTFSTLTVSNMSPEDSSIYLCSVDRTMNTEAFFGQGTRLTVV.